Each of the 23 T cell receptor beta chains below was sequenced from the same sample in a study of type 1 regulatory T cells. TCRdb reanalysed the reads using MiXCR and keeps one entry per CDR3 protein. This table has about 62,000 distinct CDR3 sequences, 62% appearing once. These receptors lack a known antigen. Input material: cultured non-Tr1 T cells, either the whole culture or a sorted T cell fraction (not recorded which). These receptors were collected from a human donor in good health.

The V and J genes are TRBV28 and TRBJ2-7; D may be TRBD1 (5 bases). The CDR3 has 14 amino acids. Trimming removed 3 bases from V and 3 bases from J, with 12 bases in between. In germline, CDR1 is MDHEN, CDR2 SYDVKM. The CDR3 DNA sequence: TGTGCCAGCAGTTTGAACAGGAAGAACTACGAGCAGTACTTC. It translates to CASSLNRKNYEQYF.

The chain links TRBV9 to TRBJ2-1; 13 bases map to TRBD2. The CDR3 covers 17 residues. Trimming cost V 0 bases and J 6 bases; bases outside gene matches: 6. Germline loops: CDR1 SGDLS, CDR2 YYNGEE. The CDR3 nucleotides read TGTGCCAGCAGCGTAGCTACTAGCGGGAGGGCCGGCAATGAGCAGTTCTTC. Translating gives CASSVATSGRAGNEQFF.

The chain recombines TRBV27 with TRBJ2-3; maybe TRBD2 (5 bases). The germline CDR1 and CDR2 sequences are MNHEY and SMNVEV (reference sequence). Trimming removed 6 bases from V and 4 bases from J, with 14 bases in between. The CDR3 length is 14 residues. The CDR3 DNA reads as TGTGCCAGCAGGGAACTAGGACCTTCAGATACGCAGTATTTT. Its translation is CASRELGPSDTQYF.

This chain uses TRBV5-1 with TRBJ2-7, with 8 bases that match TRBD2. Germline lookup yields CDR1 SGHRS and CDR2 YFSETQ. This CDR3 spans 15 amino acids. V trimming: 2 bases; J trimming: 6 bases; junction bases outside the gene matches: 10. Written as DNA, the CDR3 is TGCGCCAGCAGCTTATCCAGCGGGAGAGTATTCGAGCAGTACTTC. It yields the protein CASSLSSGRVFEQYF.

Worth noting for this clonotype: Mismatch with germline at one junction end may stem from a read error. V gene TRBV28 combines with J gene TRBJ1-5; D remains unclear. Germline V gene sequence: CDR1 MDHEN, CDR2 SYDVKM. This CDR3 has 14 amino acids. The CDR3 protein is CASSLGPSNQSQHF. The CDR3 bases are TGTGCCAGCAGTTTAGGGCCAAGCAATCAGTCCCAGCATTTT. Full variable domain (outside the CDR3, taken from reference TRBV28 and TRBJ1-5): DVKVTQSSRYLVKRTGEKVFLECVQDMDHENMFWYRQDPGLGLRLIYFSYDVKMKEKGDIPEGYSVSREKKERFSLILESASTNQTSMYLCASSLGPSNQSQHFGDGTRLSIL.

The V call is TRBV10-3, the J call TRBJ2-5, with D maybe TRBD1 (5 bases). This CDR3 contains 13 residues. Germline CDR1 reads ENHRY; CDR2 reads SYGVKD. V lost 4 bases, J lost 2 bases, and 8 bases lay in between. CDR3 sequence (DNA): TGTGCCATCAGTGGGGGCAATCAAGAGACCCAGTACTTC. Its protein is CAISGGNQETQYF.

In this sample, this clonotype is medium-sized (0.01 to 0.1%). The chain is built from TRBV5-1 and TRBJ2-5; 7 bases agree with TRBD2. The CDR3 length is 16 residues. Per the germline V gene, CDR1 is SGHRS and CDR2 is YFSETQ. With V trimmed by 4 bases and J by 5 bases, 14 bases remained unmatched. In DNA, the CDR3 is TGCGCCAGCAGCATAACTGCGGGAGTTAGGAGCGAGACCCAGTACTTC. Its translation is CASSITAGVRSETQYF.

This clonotype has only one observation. V and J are TRBV6-2 or TRBV6-3 and TRBJ2-3; D is ambiguous. V shed 5 bases and J shed 2 bases, with 14 bases lying between them. The CDR3 covers 15 residues. The V gene's germline CDR1 is MNHEY and CDR2 SVGEGT. In nucleotides, the CDR3 is TGTGCCAGCAGTCCACAACACAAAGCCACAGATACGCAGTATTTT. It codes for CASSPQHKATDTQYF.

The rearrangement joins TRBV7-2 to TRBJ2-5; D remains ambiguous. This CDR3 has 14 amino acids. Trimming removed 4 bases at V and 7 bases at J, with 16 bases between. The germline V gene has CDR1 SGHTA and CDR2 FQGNSA. Written as DNA, the CDR3 is TGTGCCAGCAGCTCTCGGACCCCCGACGGGACCCAGTACTTC. It translates to CASSSRTPDGTQYF.

This clonotype was counted ten times or more. V usage is TRBV20-1 and J usage is TRBJ2-7; TRBD1 might be the D (5 bases). From germline, CDR1 is DFQATT and CDR2 SNEGSKA (reference sequence). This CDR3 contains 15 residues. The germline V and J ends were trimmed by 3 bases and 3 bases, with 18 bases remaining between them. The CDR3 nucleotides read TGCAGTGCTAGTGCCAGGGCATCATTGTTCTACGAGCAGTACTTC. Translating gives CSASARASLFYEQYF.

The CDR3 loop reads CASSTDRGNTIYF. The CDR3 nucleotides read TGTGCCAGCAGCACGGACAGGGGGAACACCATATATTTT. The rearrangement links TRBV7-2 to TRBJ1-3, with 10 bases lining up with TRBD1. Germline V gene lookup returns CDR1 SGHTA and CDR2 FQGNSA. This CDR3 has 13 residues. The V and J ends lost 5 bases and 7 bases, in that order; junction bases with no gene match: 2.

The rearrangement uses TRBV6-5 and TRBJ2-7, with 7 positions matching TRBD1. Germline CDR1 reads MNHEY; CDR2 reads SVGAGI. The CDR3 totals 14 residues. The ends lost 5 bases at V and 1 base at J; junction bases unmatched: 5. The CDR3 loop reads CASSNPGQSYEQYF. The CDR3 DNA is TGTGCCAGCAGTAACCCGGGACAGTCCTACGAGCAGTACTTC.

This clonotype was picked up one time. The chain couples TRBV11-2 to TRBJ2-5; D is unresolved. Trimming removed 1 base at V and 4 bases at J, with 7 bases between. This CDR3 contains 13 residues. Per germline, CDR1 SGHAT and CDR2 FQNNGV. The DNA of the CDR3 is TGTGCCAGCAGCTTAGTAAGGGCAGAGACCCAGTACTTC. Residues: CASSLVRAETQYF.

The chain couples TRBV11-2 to TRBJ2-7, with 10 bases that match TRBD2. The CDR3 extends over 14 amino acids. The trim removed 1 base at V and 8 bases at J, leaving 5 bases unmatched. Germline CDR1 reads SGHAT; CDR2 reads FQNNGV. CDR3 bases: TGTGCCAGCAGCTTAGGGGTAGCGGGAGGAAAGCAGTACTTC. Its protein is CASSLGVAGGKQYF.

This sequence joins TRBV7-2 and TRBJ2-7; D is ambiguous. Trimming cost V 5 bases and J 1 base, with 15 bases left between them. Germline CDR1 reads SGHTA; CDR2 reads FQGNSA. The CDR3 is 15 amino acids. The CDR3 bases are TGTGCCAGCAGCCGGCTTACCGTGGGGTCCTACGAGCAGTACTTC. It is translated as CASSRLTVGSYEQYF.

Written as DNA, the CDR3 is TGTGCCAGCAGCCCCAGCGGGACTAAGCAGTTCTTC. Amino acids: CASSPSGTKQFF. V usage is TRBV7-2 and J usage is TRBJ2-1, with 7 bases aligning to TRBD2. The CDR3 covers 12 residues. The germline gives CDR1 SGHTA, CDR2 FQGNSA. Trimming cost V 5 bases and J 11 bases; bases outside gene matches: 6. The whole variable domain, filled in from reference TRBV7-2 and TRBJ2-1, reads GAGVSQSPSNKVTEKGKDVELRCDPISGHTALYWYRQSLGQGLEFLIYFQGNSAPDKSGLPSDRFSAERTGGSVSTLTIQRTQQEDSAVYLCASSPSGTKQFFGPGTRLTVL.

This clonotype came up a few times. V usage is TRBV7-6 and J usage is TRBJ2-1, with TRBD2 matching over 10 bases. The trim removed 10 bases at V and 9 bases at J, leaving 12 bases unmatched. Germline V gene data show CDR1 as SGHVS and CDR2 as FNYEAQ. The CDR3 has 14 amino acids. The CDR3 DNA is TGTGCCACTGGGAAACTAGCGGGGACCGGTGAGCAGTTCTTC. This sequence encodes CATGKLAGTGEQFF.

V and J are TRBV29-1 and TRBJ2-5, with D hard to call. Germline V gene lookup returns CDR1 SQVTM and CDR2 ANQGSEA. This CDR3 is built from 13 residues. Trimming stripped 5 bases from V and 2 bases from J, with 12 bases between. CDR3: CSVLFGVQETQYF. The CDR3 bases are TGCAGCGTTCTGTTCGGAGTACAAGAGACCCAGTACTTC.

The rearrangement uses TRBV20-1 and TRBJ1-2, with a tentative D call TRBD1 (5 bases). Germline V gene data show CDR1 as DFQATT and CDR2 as SNEGSKA (reference sequence). The V end lost 3 bases, the J end lost 7 bases, and 15 bases lay between the germline ends. The length of the CDR3 is 13 residues. This CDR3 is CSARRGLSGGYTF. In DNA form, the CDR3 reads TGCAGTGCTAGGCGGGGCTTGTCGGGTGGCTACACCTTC.

This sequence joins TRBV11-2 and TRBJ2-5; 10 bases fit TRBD2. This CDR3 has 17 amino acids. From germline, CDR1 is SGHAT and CDR2 FQNNGV. V shed 3 bases and J 0 bases; nucleotides not matched to a gene: 7. The CDR3 is CASSFIRLAGYQETQYF. In DNA, the CDR3 is TGTGCCAGCAGCTTTATTAGACTAGCGGGCTACCAAGAGACCCAGTACTTC.

This clonotype came up a few times. This chain links TRBV5-1 with TRBJ2-3; unclear D gene. Per germline, CDR1 SGHRS and CDR2 YFSETQ. Deletions cut 0 bases from V and 4 bases from J, with 9 bases between. This CDR3 has 14 residues. For the CDR3, the DNA is TGCGCCAGCAGCTTGGTGGTTAGCCCAGATACGCAGTATTTT. Protein sequence: CASSLVVSPDTQYF.

There are a few counts of this clonotype. The gene calls are TRBV7-9 and TRBJ2-3; TRBD2 aligns across 7 bases. V trimming: 4 bases; J trimming: 6 bases; junction bases outside the gene matches: 19. This CDR3 comprises 18 residues. CDR1 is SEHNR, CDR2 FQNEAQ, per germline (reference sequence). The CDR3 is CASSSPKFAGDSKDTQYF. CDR3 coding DNA: TGTGCCAGCAGCTCGCCTAAATTTGCGGGAGATTCGAAGGATACGCAGTATTTT.

With regard to this clonotype: A read error is possible here, since a much larger clone lies one base away. The rearrangement joins TRBV27 to TRBJ1-2, with a weak D call TRBD1 (5 bases). CDR3 size: 13 residues. In germline, CDR1 is MNHEY, CDR2 SMNVEV (reference sequence). The ends were cut back, 3 bases at V and 6 bases at J, with 11 bases in the middle. Here the CDR3 reads CASSLYGGDGYTF. CDR3 coding DNA: TGTGCCAGCAGTTTGTACGGGGGAGATGGCTACACCTTC.